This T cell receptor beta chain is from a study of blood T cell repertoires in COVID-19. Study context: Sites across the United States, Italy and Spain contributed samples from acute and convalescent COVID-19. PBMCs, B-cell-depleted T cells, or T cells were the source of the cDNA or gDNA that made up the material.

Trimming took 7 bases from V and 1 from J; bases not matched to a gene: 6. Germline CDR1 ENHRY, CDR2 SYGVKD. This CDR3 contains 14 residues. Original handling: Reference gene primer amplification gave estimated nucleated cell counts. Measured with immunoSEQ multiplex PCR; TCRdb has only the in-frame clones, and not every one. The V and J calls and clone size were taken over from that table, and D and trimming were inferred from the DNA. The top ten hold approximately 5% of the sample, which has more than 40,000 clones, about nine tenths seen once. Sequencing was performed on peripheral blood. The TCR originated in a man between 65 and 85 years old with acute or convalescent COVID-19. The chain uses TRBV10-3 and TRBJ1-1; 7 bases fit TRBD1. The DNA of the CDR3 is TGTGCCATCAAAACCGGGACAGCGAACACTGAAGCTTTCTTT. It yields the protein CAIKTGTANTEAFF.